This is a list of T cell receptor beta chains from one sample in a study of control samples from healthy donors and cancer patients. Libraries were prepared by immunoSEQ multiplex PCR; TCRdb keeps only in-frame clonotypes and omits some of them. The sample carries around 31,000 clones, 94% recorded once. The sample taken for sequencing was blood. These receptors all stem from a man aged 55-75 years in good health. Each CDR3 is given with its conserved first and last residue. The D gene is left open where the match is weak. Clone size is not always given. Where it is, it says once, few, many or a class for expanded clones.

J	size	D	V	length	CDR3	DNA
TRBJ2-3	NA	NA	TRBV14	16	CASSQRGVVPTDTQYF	TGTGCCAGCAGCCAGAGGGGCGTTGTCCCCACAGATACGCAGTATTTT
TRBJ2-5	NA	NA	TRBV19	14	CASSMVLYQETQYF	TGTGCCAGTAGTATGGTTCTGTACCAAGAGACCCAGTACTTC
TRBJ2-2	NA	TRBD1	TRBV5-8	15	CASSQGTGYTGELFF	TGTGCCAGCAGCCAGGGGACAGGGTACACCGGGGAGCTGTTTTTT
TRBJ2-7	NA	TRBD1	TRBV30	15	CAWNLRDRGRIEQYF	TGTGCCTGGAACCTTAGGGACAGGGGGCGCATCGAGCAGTACTTC
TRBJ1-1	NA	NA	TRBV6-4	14	CASSDSSLGTEAFF	TGTGCCAGCAGTGACTCTAGCCTGGGTACTGAAGCTTTCTTT
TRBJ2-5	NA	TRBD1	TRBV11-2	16	CASSLGAGGLRETQYF	TGTGCCAGCAGCTTAGGGGCAGGGGGCCTTAGGGAGACCCAGTACTTC
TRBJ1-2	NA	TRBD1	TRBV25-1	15	CASRPGQGFGYGYTF	TGTGCCAGCAGGCCGGGACAGGGATTTGGCTATGGCTACACCTTC
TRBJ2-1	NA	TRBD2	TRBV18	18	CASSLSRPGLAGGNEQFF	TGTGCCAGCTCACTTTCCCGACCGGGACTAGCGGGGGGCAATGAGCAGTTCTTC
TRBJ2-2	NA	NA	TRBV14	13	CASSQDGVRELFF	TGTGCCAGCAGCCAAGATGGGGTTCGGGAGCTGTTTTTT
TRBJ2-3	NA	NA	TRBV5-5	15	CASSFGAGYPDTQYF	TGTGCCAGCAGCTTCGGCGCTGGGTATCCAGATACGCAGTATTTT
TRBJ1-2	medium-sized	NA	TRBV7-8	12	CASSPGQSGYTF	TGTGCCAGCAGCCCAGGGCAGTCTGGCTACACCTTC
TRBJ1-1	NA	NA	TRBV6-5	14	CASSPLGGDTEAFF	TGTGCCAGCAGCCCCCTTGGGGGGGACACTGAAGCTTTCTTT
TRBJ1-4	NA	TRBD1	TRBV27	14	CASSPRGQGEKLFF	TGTGCCAGCAGTCCCAGGGGGCAAGGTGAAAAACTGTTTTTT
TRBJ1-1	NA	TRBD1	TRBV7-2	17	CASSSGTGGPILTEAFF	TGTGCCAGCAGCTCCGGGACAGGGGGCCCAATTCTCACTGAAGCTTTCTTT
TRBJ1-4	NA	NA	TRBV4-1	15	CASSQEGQKDEKLFF	TGCGCCAGCAGCCAAGAAGGACAGAAAGATGAAAAACTGTTTTTT
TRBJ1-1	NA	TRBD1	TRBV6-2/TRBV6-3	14	CASSYPGQGAEAFF	TGTGCCAGCAGTTACCCGGGACAGGGGGCTGAAGCTTTCTTT
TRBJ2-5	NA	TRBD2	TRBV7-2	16	CASSRRVRGVNGAQYF	TGTGCCAGCAGCCGCCGGGTGCGGGGGGTCAATGGGGCCCAGTACTTC
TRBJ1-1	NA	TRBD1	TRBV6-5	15	CASSSPGQENTEAFF	TGTGCCAGCAGTTCACCGGGACAGGAGAACACTGAAGCTTTCTTT
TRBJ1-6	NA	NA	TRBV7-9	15	CASSSHRSGNSPLHF	TGTGCCAGCAGCTCACACAGGTCGGGAAATTCACCCCTCCACTTT
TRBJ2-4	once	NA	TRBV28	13	CASRGEGWDFQYF	TGTGCCAGCAGAGGTGAGGGTTGGGATTTTCAGTACTTC
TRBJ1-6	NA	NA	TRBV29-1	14	CSVLLTGTNSPLHF	TGCAGCGTTCTTCTTACCGGTACCAATTCACCCCTCCACTTT
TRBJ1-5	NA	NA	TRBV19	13	CASTQPGNQPQHF	TGTGCCAGTACCCAGCCCGGGAATCAGCCCCAGCATTTT
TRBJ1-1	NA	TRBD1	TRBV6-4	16	CASSAEPQGAGTEAFF	TGTGCCAGCAGTGCAGAACCGCAGGGGGCAGGTACTGAAGCTTTCTTT
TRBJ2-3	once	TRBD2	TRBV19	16	CASSFRLATSTDTQYF	TGTGCCAGTAGTTTCAGACTAGCAACTAGCACAGATACGCAGTATTTT
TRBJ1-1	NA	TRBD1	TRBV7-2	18	CASSFRGGTGALNTEAFF	TGTGCCAGCAGCTTCCGGGGGGGGACAGGGGCTCTGAACACTGAAGCTTTCTTT
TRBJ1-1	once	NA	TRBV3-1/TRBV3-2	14	CASSPSVGGTEAFF	TGTGCCAGCAGCCCGTCGGTAGGGGGCACTGAAGCTTTCTTT
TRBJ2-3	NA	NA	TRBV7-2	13	CASSQGGTDTQYF	TGTGCCAGCAGCCAAGGGGGCACAGATACGCAGTATTTT
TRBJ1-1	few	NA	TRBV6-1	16	CASSAGVGQGSTEAFF	TGTGCCAGCAGTGCTGGGGTTGGGCAGGGGAGCACTGAAGCTTTCTTT
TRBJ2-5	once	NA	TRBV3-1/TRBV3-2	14	CASSQGGSRETQYF	TGTGCCAGCAGCCAAGGTGGCTCGAGGGAGACCCAGTACTTC
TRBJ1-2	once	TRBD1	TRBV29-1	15	CSVNNHQTGNYGYTF	TGCAGCGTTAACAACCACCAGACAGGGAACTATGGCTACACCTTC
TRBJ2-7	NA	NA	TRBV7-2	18	CASSLPSTGSIRDLEQYF	TGTGCCAGCAGCTTGCCTTCGACAGGGTCTATAAGGGACTTAGAGCAGTACTTC
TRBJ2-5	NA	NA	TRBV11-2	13	CASTTGFSETQYF	TGTGCCAGCACCACAGGGTTTTCAGAGACCCAGTACTTC
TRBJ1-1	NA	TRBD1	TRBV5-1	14	CASSWAQGATEAFF	TGCGCCAGCAGCTGGGCACAGGGGGCCACTGAAGCTTTCTTT
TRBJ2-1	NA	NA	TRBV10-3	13	CAISESTINEQFF	TGTGCCATCAGTGAGTCGACTATTAATGAGCAGTTCTTC
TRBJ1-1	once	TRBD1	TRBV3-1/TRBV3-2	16	CASSQDQRQGGTEAFF	TGTGCCAGCAGCCAAGATCAGCGACAGGGGGGGACTGAAGCTTTCTTT
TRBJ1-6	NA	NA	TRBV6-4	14	CASSDGWGWSPLHF	TGTGCCAGCAGTGACGGGTGGGGATGGTCACCCCTCCACTTT
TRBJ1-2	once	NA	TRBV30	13	CAWRPLGNYGYTF	TGTGCCTGGAGACCTCTTGGTAACTATGGCTACACCTTC
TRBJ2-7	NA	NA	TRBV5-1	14	CASSLGGASYEQYF	TGCGCCAGCAGCCTGGGGGGGGCCTCCTACGAGCAGTACTTC
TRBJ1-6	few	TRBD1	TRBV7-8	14	CASSLYRGSSPLHF	TGTGCCAGCAGCTTATACAGGGGTAGCTCACCCCTCCACTTT
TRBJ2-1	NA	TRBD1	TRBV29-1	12	CSVEDPGTGKFF	TGCAGCGTTGAAGATCCAGGGACAGGGAAGTTCTTC
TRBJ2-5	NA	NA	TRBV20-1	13	CSAGALYQETQYF	TGCAGTGCTGGTGCGCTGTACCAAGAGACCCAGTACTTC
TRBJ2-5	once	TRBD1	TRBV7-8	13	CASSRDREETQYF	TGTGCCAGCAGCCGTGACAGGGAAGAGACCCAGTACTTC
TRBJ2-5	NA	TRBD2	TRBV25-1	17	CASSSLPLAGGGETQYF	TGTGCCAGCAGCTCCCTCCCCCTAGCGGGGGGAGGGGAGACCCAGTACTTC
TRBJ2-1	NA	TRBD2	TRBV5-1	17	CASSLAPTSGGVNEQFF	TGCGCCAGCAGCTTGGCGCCGACTAGCGGGGGGGTGAATGAGCAGTTCTTC